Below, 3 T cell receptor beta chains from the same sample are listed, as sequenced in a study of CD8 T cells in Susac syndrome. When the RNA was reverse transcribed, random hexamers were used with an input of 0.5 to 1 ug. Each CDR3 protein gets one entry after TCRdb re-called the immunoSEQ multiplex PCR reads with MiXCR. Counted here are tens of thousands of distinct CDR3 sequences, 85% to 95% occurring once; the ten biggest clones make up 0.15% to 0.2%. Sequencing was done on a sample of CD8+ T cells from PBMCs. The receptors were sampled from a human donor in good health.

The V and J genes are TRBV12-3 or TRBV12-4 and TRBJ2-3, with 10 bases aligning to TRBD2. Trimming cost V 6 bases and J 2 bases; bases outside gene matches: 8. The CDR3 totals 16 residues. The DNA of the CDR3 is TGTGCCAGCAGCCCTTGGACTAGCGGAGCCACAGATACGCAGTATTTT. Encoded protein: CASSPWTSGATDTQYF.

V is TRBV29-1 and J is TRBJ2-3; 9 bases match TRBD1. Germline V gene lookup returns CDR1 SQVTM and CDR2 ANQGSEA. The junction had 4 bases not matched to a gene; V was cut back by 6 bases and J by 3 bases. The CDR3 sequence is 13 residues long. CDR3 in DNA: TGCAGCGTGCACAGGGGGCTTACAGATACGCAGTATTTT. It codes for CSVHRGLTDTQYF.

Written as DNA, the CDR3 is TGTGCCAGCAGCCCTCGTCGTAGCGGGGGGTACAATGAGCAGTTCTTC. It is translated as CASSPRRSGGYNEQFF. This chain uses TRBV7-3 with TRBJ2-1; 10 positions agree with TRBD2. V trimming: 5 bases; J trimming: 4 bases; junction bases outside the gene matches: 8. Germline assignment: CDR1 SGHTA and CDR2 FQGTGA. CDR3 length: 16 residues.